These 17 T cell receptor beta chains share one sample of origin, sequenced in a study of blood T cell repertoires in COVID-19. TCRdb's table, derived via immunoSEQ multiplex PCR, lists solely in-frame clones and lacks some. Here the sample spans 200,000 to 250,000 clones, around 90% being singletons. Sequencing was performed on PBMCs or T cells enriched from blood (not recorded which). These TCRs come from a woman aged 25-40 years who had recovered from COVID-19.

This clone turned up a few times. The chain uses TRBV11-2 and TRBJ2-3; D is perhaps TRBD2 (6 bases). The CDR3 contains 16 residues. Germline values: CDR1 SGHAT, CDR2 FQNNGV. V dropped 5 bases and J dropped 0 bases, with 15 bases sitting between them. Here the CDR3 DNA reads TGTGCCAGCAGCCGTGGGACTCGTACTAGCACAGATACGCAGTATTTT. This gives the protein CASSRGTRTSTDTQYF.

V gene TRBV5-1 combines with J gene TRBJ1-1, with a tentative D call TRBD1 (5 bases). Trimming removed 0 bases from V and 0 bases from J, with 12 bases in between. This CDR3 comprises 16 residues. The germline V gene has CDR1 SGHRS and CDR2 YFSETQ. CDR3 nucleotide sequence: TGCGCCAGCAGCTTGGCGGGGGTGGAAATGAACACTGAAGCTTTCTTT. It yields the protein CASSLAGVEMNTEAFF.

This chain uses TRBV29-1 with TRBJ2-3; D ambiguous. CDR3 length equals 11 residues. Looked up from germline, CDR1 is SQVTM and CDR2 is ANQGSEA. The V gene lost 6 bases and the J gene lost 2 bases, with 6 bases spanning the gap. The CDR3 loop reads CSVRPTDTQYF. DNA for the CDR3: TGCAGCGTGCGTCCCACAGATACGCAGTATTTT.

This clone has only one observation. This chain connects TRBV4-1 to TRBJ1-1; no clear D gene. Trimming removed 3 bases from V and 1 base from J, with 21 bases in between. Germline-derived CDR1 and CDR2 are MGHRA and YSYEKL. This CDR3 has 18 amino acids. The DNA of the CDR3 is TGCGCCAGCAGCCACCGGAGGCGTGGGGAGGTAGGGAACACTGAAGCTTTCTTT. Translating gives CASSHRRRGEVGNTEAFF.

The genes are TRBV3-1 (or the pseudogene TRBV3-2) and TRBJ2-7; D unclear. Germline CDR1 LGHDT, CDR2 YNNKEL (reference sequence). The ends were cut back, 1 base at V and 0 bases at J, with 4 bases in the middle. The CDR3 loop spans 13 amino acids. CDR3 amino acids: CASSQAFSYEQYF. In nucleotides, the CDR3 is TGTGCCAGCAGCCAAGCATTCTCCTACGAGCAGTACTTC.

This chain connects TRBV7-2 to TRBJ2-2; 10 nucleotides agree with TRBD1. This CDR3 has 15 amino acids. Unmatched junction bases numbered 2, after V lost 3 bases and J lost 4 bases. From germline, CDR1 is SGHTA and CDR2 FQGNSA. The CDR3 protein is CASSFDRGRTGELFF. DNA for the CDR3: TGTGCCAGCAGCTTCGACAGGGGGCGCACCGGGGAGCTGTTTTTT.

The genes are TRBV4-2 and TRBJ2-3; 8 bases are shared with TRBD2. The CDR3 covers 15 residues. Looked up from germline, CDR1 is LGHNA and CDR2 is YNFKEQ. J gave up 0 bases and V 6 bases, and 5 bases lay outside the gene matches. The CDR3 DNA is TGTGCCAGCAGGGGGACTAGGGTCAGCACAGATACGCAGTATTTT. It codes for CASRGTRVSTDTQYF.

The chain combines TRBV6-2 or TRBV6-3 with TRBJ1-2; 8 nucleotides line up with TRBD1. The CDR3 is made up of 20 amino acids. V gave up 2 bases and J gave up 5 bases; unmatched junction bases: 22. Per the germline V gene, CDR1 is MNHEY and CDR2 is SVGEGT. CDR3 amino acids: CASSYATGTGQIKGSYGYTF. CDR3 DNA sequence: TGTGCCAGCAGTTACGCCACCGGGACAGGCCAAATAAAGGGGAGTTATGGCTACACCTTC.

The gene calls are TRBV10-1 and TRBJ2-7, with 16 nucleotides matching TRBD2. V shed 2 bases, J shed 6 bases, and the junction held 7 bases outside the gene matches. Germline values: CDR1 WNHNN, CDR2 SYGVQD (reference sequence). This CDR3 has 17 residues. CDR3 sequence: CASSEGTSGGAVGEQYF. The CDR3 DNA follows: TGCGCCAGCAGTGAGGGGACTAGCGGGGGGGCCGTAGGCGAGCAGTACTTC.

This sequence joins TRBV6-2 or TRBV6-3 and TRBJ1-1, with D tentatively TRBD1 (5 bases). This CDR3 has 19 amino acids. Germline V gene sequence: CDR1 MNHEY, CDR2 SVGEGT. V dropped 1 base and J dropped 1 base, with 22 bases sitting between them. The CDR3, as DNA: TGTGCCAGCAGTTACTTAATAGCGGGACTTCCTATTAGGAACACTGAAGCTTTCTTT. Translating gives CASSYLIAGLPIRNTEAFF.

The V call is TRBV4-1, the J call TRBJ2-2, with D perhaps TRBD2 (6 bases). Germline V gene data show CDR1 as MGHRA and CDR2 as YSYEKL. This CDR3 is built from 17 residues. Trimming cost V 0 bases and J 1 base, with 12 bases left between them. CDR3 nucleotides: TGCGCCAGCAGCCAAGAGGGGGTAGCGGTGAACACCGGGGAGCTGTTTTTT. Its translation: CASSQEGVAVNTGELFF.

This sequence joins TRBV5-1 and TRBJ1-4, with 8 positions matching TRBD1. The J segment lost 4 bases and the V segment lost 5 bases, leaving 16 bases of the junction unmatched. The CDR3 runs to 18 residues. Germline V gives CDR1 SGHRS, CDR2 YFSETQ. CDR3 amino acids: CASSKIPPGGFGNEKLFF. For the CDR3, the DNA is TGCGCCAGCAGTAAGATCCCCCCAGGGGGCTTCGGTAATGAAAAACTGTTTTTT.

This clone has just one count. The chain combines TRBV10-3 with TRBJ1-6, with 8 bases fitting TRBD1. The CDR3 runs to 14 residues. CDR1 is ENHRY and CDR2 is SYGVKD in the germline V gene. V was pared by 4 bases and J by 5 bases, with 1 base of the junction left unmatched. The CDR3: CAISVTGDNSPLHF. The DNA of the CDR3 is TGTGCCATCAGTGTGACAGGGGATAATTCACCCCTCCACTTT.

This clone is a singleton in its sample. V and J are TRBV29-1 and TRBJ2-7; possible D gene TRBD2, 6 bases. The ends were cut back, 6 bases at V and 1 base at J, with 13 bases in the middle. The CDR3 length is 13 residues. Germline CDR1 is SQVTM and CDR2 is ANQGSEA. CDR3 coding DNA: TGCAGCGTGGGGAGGCAGGATTCCTACGAGCAGTACTTC. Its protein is CSVGRQDSYEQYF.

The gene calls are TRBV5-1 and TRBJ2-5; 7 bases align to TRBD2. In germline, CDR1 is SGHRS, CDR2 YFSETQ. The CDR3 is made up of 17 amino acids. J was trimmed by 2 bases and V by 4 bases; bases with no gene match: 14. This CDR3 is CASSLRTSGAQQETQYF. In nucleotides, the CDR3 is TGCGCCAGCAGCCTAAGGACTAGTGGAGCACAACAAGAGACCCAGTACTTC.

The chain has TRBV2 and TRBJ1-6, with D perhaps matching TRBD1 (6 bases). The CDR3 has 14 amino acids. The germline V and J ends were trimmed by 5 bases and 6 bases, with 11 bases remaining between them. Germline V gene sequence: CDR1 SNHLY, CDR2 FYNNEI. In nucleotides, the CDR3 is TGTGCCAGCAGTAATACAGGGCGTAATTCACCCCTCCACTTT. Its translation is CASSNTGRNSPLHF. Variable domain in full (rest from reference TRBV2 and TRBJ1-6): EPEVTQTPSHQVTQMGQEVILRCVPISNHLYFYWYRQILGQKVEFLVSFYNNEISEKSEIFDDQFSVERPDGSNFTLKIRSTKLEDSAMYFCASSNTGRNSPLHFGNGTRLTVT.

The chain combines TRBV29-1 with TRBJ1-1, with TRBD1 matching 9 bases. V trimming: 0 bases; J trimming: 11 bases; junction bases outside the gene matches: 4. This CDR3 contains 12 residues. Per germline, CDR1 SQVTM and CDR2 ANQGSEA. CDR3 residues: CSVEEGQGKAFF. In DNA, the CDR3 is TGCAGCGTTGAAGAGGGACAGGGAAAGGCTTTCTTT.